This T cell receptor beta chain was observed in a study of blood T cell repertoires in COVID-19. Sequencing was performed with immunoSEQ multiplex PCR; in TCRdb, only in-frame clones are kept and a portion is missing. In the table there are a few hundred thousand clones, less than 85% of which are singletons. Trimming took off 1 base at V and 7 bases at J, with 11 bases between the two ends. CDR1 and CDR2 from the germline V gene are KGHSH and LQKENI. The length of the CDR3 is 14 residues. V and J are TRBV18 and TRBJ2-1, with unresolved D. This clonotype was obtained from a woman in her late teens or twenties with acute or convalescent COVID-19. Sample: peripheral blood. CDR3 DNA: TGTGCCAGCTCACCACGTTTAGCCCTGAATGAGCAGTTCTTC. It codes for CASSPRLALNEQFF.